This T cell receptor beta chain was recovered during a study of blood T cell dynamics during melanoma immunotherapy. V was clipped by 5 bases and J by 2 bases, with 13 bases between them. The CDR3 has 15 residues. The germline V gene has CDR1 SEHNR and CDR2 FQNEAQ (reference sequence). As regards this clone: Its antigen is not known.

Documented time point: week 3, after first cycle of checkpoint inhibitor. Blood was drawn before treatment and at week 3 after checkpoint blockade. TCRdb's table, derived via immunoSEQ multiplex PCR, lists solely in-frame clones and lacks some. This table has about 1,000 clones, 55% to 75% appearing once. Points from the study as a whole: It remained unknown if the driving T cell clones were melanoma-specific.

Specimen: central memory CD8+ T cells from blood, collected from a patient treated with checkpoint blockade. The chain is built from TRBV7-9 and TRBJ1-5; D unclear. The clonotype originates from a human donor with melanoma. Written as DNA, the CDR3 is TGTGCCAGCAGCAGGACGGCGGCGGGCAATCAGCCCCAGCATTTT. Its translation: CASSRTAAGNQPQHF.